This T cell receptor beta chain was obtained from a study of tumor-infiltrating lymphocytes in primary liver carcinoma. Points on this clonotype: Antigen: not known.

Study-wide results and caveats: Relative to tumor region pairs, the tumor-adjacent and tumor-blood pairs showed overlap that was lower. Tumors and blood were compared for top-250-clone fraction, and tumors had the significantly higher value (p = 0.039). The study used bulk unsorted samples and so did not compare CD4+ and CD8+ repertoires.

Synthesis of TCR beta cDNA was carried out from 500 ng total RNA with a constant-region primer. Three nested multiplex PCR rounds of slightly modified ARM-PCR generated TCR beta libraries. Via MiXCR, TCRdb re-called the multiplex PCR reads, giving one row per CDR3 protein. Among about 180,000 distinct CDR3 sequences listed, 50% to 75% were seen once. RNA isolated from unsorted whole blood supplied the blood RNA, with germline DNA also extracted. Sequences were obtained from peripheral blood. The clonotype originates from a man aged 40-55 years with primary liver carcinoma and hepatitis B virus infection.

The CDR3 bases are TGTGCCAGCAGCTTAGGGCGGCAGGATACTCGGGGGTCCTACAATGAGCAGTTCTTC. The encoded protein is CASSLGRQDTRGSYNEQFF. The rearrangement uses TRBV11-3 and TRBJ2-1, with a possible D match to TRBD2 (6 bases). The CDR3 is made up of 19 amino acids. The germline V gene has CDR1 SGHNT and CDR2 YENEEA. Trimming removed 1 base at V and 1 base at J, with 20 bases between.